This T cell receptor (beta chain) was sequenced during a study of blood T cell repertoires in COVID-19. On the study more broadly: COVID-19 samples collected from the United States, Italy and Spain covered acute and convalescent phases. From T cells, B-cell-depleted T cells, or PBMCs came the material, which was cDNA or gDNA.

The trim removed 5 bases at V and 13 bases at J, leaving 15 bases unmatched. CDR1 is MNHEY and CDR2 is SMNVEV in the germline V gene (reference sequence). The CDR3 totals 14 residues. Grouping used clinical history reported by participants in a survey and questionnaire. As originally analysed: Quantification of nucleated cells was approximated via reference gene primer amplification. This table comes from immunoSEQ multiplex PCR, and its TCRdb copy is limited to in-frame clones, with some not included. V, J and clone size derive from that table, while D and trimming were established from the DNA sequence. The sample records 130,000 to 150,000 clones, about 83% being singletons.

The sample was PBMCs or T cells enriched from blood (not recorded which). This chain uses TRBV27 with TRBJ1-2; TRBD1 aligns across 8 bases. This TCR was recovered from a woman between 45 and 60 years old who had been exposed to COVID-19. DNA for the CDR3: TGTGCCAGCAGTCCCCATACAGGGGGGGGATCGATCACCTTC. Translation gives CASSPHTGGGSITF.